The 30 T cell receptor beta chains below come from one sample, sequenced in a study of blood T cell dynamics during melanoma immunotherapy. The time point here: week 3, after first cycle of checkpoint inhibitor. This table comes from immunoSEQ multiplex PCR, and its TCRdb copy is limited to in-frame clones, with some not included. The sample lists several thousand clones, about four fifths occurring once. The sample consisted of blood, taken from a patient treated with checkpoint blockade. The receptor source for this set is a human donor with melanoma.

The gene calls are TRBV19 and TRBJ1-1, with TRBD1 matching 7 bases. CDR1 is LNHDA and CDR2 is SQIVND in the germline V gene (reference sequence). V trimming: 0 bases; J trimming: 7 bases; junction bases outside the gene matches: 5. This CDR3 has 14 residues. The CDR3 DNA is TGTGCCAGTAGTATAGACACAGGGGTAATTGAAGCTTTCTTT. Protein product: CASSIDTGVIEAFF. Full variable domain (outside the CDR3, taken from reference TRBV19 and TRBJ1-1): DGGITQSPKYLFRKEGQNVTLSCEQNLNHDAMYWYRQDPGQGLRLIYYSQIVNDFQKGDIAEGYSVSREKKESFPLTVTSAQKNPTAFYLCASSIDTGVIEAFFGQGTRLTVV.

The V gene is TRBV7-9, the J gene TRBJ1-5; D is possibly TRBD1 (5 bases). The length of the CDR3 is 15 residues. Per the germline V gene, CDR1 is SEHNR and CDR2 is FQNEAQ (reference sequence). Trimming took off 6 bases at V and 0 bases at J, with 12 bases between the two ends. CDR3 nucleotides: TGTGCCAGCAGTTACGACAGTATTAGCAATCAGCCCCAGCATTTT. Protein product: CASSYDSISNQPQHF.

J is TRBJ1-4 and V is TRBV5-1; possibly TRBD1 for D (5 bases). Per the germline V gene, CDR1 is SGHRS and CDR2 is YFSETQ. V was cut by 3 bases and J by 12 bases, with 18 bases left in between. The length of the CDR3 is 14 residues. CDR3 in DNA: TGCGCCAGCAGCTCCGGGACGGCCAGCGTGGAACTGTTTTTT. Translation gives CASSSGTASVELFF.

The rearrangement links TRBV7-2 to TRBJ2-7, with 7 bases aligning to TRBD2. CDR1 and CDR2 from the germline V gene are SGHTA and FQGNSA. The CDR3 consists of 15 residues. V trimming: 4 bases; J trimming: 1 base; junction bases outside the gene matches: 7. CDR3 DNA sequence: TGTGCCAGCAGCTCCACCGGGACTACTTCCTACGAGCAGTACTTC. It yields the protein CASSSTGTTSYEQYF.

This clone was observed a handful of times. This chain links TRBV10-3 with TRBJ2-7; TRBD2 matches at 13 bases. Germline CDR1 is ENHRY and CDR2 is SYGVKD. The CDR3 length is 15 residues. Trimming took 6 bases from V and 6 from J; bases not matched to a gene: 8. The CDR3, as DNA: TGTGCCATCAGGGGGACTAGCGGGAAGGAGGGCGAGCAGTACTTC. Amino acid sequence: CAIRGTSGKEGEQYF.

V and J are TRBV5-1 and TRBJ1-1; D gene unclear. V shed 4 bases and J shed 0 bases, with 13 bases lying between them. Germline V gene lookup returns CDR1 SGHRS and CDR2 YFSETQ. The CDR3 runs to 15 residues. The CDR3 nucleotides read TGCGCCAGCAGCGCGGACGGGATGATGAACACTGAAGCTTTCTTT. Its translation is CASSADGMMNTEAFF.

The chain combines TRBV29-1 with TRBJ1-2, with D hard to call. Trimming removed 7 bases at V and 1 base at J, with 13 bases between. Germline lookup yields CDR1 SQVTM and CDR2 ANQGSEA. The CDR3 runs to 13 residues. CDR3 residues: CSGAVGLNYGYTF. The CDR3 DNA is TGCAGCGGGGCAGTAGGGCTTAACTATGGCTACACCTTC.

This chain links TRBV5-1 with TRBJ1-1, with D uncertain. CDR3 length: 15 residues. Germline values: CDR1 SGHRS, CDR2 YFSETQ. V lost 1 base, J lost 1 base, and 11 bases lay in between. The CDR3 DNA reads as TGCGCCAGCAGCTTGAGCGGTCCCGGGAACACTGAAGCTTTCTTT. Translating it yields CASSLSGPGNTEAFF.

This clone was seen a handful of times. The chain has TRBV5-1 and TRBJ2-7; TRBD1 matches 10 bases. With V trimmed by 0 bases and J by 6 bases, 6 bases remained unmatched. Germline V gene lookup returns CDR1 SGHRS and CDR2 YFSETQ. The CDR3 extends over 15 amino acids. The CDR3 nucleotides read TGCGCCAGCAGCTTGGAGACAGGGGGCTTCCTCGAGCAGTACTTC. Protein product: CASSLETGGFLEQYF.

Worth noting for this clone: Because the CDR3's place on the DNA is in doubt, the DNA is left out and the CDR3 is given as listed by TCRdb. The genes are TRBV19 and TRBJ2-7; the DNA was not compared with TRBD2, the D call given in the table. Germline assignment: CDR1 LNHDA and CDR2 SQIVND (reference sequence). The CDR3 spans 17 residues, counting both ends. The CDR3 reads CASTSGSGRFMSYEQYF.

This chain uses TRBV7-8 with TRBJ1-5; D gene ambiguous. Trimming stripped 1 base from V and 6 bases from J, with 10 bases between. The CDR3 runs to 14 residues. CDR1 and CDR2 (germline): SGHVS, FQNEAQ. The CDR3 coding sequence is TGTGCCAGCAGCTTAGGGAGGGTCCCTCAGCCCCAGCATTTT. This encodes CASSLGRVPQPQHF.

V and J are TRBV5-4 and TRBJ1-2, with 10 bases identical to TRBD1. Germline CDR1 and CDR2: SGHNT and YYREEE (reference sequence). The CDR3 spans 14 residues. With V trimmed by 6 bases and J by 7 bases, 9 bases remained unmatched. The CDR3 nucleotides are TGTGCCAGCACCAAAGGGGGGACAGGGGCTGGCTACACCTTC. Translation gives CASTKGGTGAGYTF.

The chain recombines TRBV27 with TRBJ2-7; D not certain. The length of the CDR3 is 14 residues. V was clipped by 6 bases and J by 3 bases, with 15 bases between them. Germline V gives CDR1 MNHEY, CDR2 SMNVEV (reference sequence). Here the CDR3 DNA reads TGTGCCAGCAGACCGATCGCCGCTATCTACGAGCAGTACTTC. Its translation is CASRPIAAIYEQYF.

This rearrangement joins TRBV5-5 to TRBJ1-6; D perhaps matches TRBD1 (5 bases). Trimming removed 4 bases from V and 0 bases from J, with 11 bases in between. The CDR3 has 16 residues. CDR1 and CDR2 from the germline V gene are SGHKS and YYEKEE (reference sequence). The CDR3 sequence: CASSAGGSSYNSPLHF. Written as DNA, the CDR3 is TGTGCCAGCAGCGCCGGGGGTAGCTCCTATAATTCACCCCTCCACTTT.

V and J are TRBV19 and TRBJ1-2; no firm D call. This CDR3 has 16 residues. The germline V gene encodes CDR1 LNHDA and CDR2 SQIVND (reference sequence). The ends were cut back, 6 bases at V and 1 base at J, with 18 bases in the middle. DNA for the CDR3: TGTGCCAGTAGGGAAGAGGGAGCTCTCTTTAACTATGGCTACACCTTC. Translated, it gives CASREEGALFNYGYTF.

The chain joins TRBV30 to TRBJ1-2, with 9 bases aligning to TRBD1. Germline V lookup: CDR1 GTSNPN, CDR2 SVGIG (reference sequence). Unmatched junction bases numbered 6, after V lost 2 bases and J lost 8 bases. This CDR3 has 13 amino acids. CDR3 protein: CAWSTDRGYGYTF. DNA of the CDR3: TGTGCCTGGAGTACGGACAGGGGTTACGGCTACACCTTC.

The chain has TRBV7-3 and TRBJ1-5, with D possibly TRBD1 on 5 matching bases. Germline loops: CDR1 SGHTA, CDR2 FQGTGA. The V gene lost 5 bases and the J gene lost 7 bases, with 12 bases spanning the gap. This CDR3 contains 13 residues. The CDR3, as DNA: TGTGCCAGCAGCCCGGGGGTCGGGCAGCCCCAGCATTTT. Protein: CASSPGVGQPQHF.

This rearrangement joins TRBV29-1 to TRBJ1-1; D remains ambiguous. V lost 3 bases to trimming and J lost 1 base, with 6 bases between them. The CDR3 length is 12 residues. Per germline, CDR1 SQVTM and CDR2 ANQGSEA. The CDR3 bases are TGCAGCGTTGAGGTGTGGAACACTGAAGCTTTCTTT. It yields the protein CSVEVWNTEAFF.

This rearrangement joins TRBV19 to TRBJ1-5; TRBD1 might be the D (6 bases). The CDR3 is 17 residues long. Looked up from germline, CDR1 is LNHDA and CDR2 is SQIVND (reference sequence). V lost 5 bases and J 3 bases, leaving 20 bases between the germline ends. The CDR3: CASSRMTGTRHNQPQHF. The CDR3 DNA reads TGTGCCAGTAGTCGAATGACCGGGACAAGACACAATCAGCCCCAGCATTTT.

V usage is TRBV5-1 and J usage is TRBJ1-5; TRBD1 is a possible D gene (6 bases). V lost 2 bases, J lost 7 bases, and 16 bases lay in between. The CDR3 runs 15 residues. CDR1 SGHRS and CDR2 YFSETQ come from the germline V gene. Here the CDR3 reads CASSLNGGRAQPQHF. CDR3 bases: TGCGCCAGCAGCTTAAACGGGGGGCGGGCCCAGCCCCAGCATTTT.

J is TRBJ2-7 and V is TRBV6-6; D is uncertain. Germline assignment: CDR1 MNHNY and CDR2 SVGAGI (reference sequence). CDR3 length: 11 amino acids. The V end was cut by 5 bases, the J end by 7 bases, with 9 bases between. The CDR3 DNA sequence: TGTGCCAGCAGTCGCCAAGGGGAGCAGTACTTC. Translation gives CASSRQGEQYF.

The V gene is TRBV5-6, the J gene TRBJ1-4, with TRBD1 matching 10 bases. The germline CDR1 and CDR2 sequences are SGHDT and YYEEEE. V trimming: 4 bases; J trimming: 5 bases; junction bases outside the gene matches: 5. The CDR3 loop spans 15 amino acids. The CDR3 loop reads CASSIPGQGNEKLFF. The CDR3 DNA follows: TGTGCCAGCAGCATCCCGGGACAGGGGAATGAAAAACTGTTTTTT.

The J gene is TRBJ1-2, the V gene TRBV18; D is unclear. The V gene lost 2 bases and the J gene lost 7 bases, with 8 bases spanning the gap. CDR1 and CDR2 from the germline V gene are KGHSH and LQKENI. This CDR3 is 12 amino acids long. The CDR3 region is CASSPYGRGYTF. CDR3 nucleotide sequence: TGTGCCAGCTCACCATACGGCCGTGGCTACACCTTC.

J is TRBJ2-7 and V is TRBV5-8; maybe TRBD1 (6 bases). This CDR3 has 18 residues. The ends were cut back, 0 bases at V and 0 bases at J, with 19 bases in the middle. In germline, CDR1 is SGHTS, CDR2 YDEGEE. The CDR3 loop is CASSLDLSGTHVSYEQYF. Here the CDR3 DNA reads TGTGCCAGCAGCTTGGACCTTTCCGGGACACACGTCTCCTACGAGCAGTACTTC.

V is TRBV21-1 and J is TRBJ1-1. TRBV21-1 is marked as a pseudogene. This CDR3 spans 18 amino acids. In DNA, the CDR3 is TGTGCCAGCAGCAAAGCTAGGAAGGGACTCTTCATGAACACTGAAGCTTTCTTT. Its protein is CASSKARKGLFMNTEAFF.

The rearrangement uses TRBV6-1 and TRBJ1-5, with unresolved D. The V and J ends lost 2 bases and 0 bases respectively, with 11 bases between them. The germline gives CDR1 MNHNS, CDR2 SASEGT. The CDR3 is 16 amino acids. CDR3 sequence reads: CASSEYGRTSNQPQHF. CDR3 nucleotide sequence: TGTGCCAGCAGTGAATATGGCAGGACTAGCAATCAGCCCCAGCATTTT.

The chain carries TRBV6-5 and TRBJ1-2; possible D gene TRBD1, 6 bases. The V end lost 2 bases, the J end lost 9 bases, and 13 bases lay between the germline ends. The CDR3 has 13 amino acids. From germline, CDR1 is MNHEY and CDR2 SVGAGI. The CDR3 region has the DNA TGTGCCAGCAGTTACGACCACAGGGAGAGCTACACCTTC. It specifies CASSYDHRESYTF.

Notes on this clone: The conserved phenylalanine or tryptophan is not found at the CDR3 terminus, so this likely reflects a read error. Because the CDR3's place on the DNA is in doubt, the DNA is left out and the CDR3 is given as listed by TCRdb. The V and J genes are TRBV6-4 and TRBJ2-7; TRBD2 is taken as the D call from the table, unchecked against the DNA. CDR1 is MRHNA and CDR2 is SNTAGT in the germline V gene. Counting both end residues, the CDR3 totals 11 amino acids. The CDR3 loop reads CASSDSKYLRD.

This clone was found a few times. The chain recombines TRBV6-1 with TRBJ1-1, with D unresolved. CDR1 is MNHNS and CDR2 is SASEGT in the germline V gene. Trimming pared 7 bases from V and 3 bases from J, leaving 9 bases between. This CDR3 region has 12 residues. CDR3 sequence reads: CASKGVDTEAFF. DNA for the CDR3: TGTGCCAGCAAGGGCGTTGACACTGAAGCTTTCTTT.

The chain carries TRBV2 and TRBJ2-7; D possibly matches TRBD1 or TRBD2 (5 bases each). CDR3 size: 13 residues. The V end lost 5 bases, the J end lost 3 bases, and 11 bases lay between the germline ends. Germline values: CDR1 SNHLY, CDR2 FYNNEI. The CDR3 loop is CASSSGAVYEQYF. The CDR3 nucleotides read TGTGCCAGCAGTTCCGGGGCCGTCTACGAGCAGTACTTC.